What follows describes a single TCR beta chain. The repertoire was sequenced with immunoSEQ multiplex PCR; TCRdb's copy has only in-frame clones and lacks some. The sample contains 6,500 to 9,500 clones, around 69% of which appear only once. The sample is drawn from a study of T cells in tumors after PD-1 blockade. V lost 8 bases and J 0 bases, leaving 24 bases between the germline ends. Germline V gene sequence: CDR1 ENHRY, CDR2 SYGVKD. The CDR3 loop spans 18 amino acids. The specimen was tumor tissue, collected after anti-PD-1 treatment. The chain couples TRBV10-3 to TRBJ2-3, with D perhaps TRBD1 (7 bases). This receptor was identified in a human donor with basal cell carcinoma. CDR3 sequence: CAISGGTATVLSTDTQYF. DNA of the CDR3: TGTGCCATCTCAGGAGGGACAGCGACAGTACTTAGCACAGATACGCAGTATTTT.